One sample yielded the 4 T cell receptor beta chains listed below, sequenced in a study of T cells in Graves' hyperthyroidism and ophthalmopathy. The TCR beta CDR3 regions underwent amplification using RNA transcripts as the source. The primer set for the first-round RT-PCR of the TCR CDR3 was HTBI. TCRdb ran MiXCR on the multiplex PCR reads and lists one entry per CDR3 protein. The sample contains under 350,000 distinct CDR3 sequences, around 15% of which appear only once. Sequencing was done on a sample of blood. These receptor sequences come from a woman aged 55-70 years with Graves' ophthalmopathy.

This clonotype was observed at least ten times. The chain is built from TRBV20-1 and TRBJ1-1; tentative D call: TRBD1 (5 bases). Looked up from germline, CDR1 is DFQATT and CDR2 is SNEGSKA (reference sequence). This CDR3 has 14 amino acids. The ends were cut back, 3 bases at V and 0 bases at J, with 11 bases in the middle. The DNA for the CDR3 is TGCAGTGCTAGGGGTGGGGCCCTGAACACTGAAGCTTTCTTT. Its translation is CSARGGALNTEAFF.

This clonotype was recorded once. V and J are TRBV28 and TRBJ1-2; D may be TRBD1 (6 bases). The CDR3 consists of 11 residues. V dropped 11 bases and J dropped 8 bases, with 15 bases sitting between them. Germline V gene lookup returns CDR1 MDHEN and CDR2 SYDVKM. The CDR3 DNA follows: TGTGCCTCCTTACAGGGAAGCGGCTACACCTTC. It specifies CASLQGSGYTF.

With respect to this clonotype: A much larger clone lies one base from this, so it may be a read error. This rearrangement joins TRBV6-4 to TRBJ2-3; TRBD2 matches at 9 bases. The CDR3 contains 16 residues. Germline CDR1 and CDR2: MRHNA and SNTAGT. V shed 5 bases, J shed 6 bases, and the junction held 12 bases outside the gene matches. CDR3 coding DNA: TGTGCCAGCAGTTACCCCACTGGCGGGGGGGGCGATACGCAGTATTTT. Its protein is CASSYPTGGGGDTQYF.

Regarding this clonotype: A much bigger clone sits one base away, suggesting this may be a read error. This chain uses TRBV7-9 with TRBJ1-1; tentatively, D is TRBD1 (6 bases). Trimming removed 10 bases from V and 4 bases from J, with 19 bases in between. This CDR3 has 14 amino acids. Per the germline V gene, CDR1 is SEHNR and CDR2 is FQNEAQ (reference sequence). The CDR3 here is CANRPKQGPTEAFF. The CDR3 DNA reads TGTGCCAACAGACCAAAACAGGGCCCCACTGAAGCTTTCTTT.